This T cell receptor (beta chain) is from a study of CD8 T cells in Susac syndrome. This CDR3 contains 13 residues. Per the germline V gene, CDR1 is DFQATT and CDR2 is SNEGSKA (reference sequence). The V end was cut by 6 bases, the J end by 1 base, with 12 bases between. With random hexamers, reverse transcription was performed on roughly 0.5 to 1 ug of RNA. The method of amplification for TCR beta CDR3 was immunoSEQ multiplex PCR, covering 54 Vbeta and 13 Jbeta. One entry per CDR3 protein, called by TCRdb with MiXCR from the immunoSEQ multiplex PCR reads. The sample yields over 150,000 distinct CDR3 sequences, 90% to 95% seen once.

The clonotype was recovered from a human donor with multiple sclerosis. This chain joins TRBV20-1 and TRBJ1-1; D gene unclear. Source material: CD4+ T cells from PBMCs. The CDR3, as DNA: TGCAGTGCCCCGTCCCAAGGGAACACTGAAGCTTTCTTT. It translates to CSAPSQGNTEAFF.